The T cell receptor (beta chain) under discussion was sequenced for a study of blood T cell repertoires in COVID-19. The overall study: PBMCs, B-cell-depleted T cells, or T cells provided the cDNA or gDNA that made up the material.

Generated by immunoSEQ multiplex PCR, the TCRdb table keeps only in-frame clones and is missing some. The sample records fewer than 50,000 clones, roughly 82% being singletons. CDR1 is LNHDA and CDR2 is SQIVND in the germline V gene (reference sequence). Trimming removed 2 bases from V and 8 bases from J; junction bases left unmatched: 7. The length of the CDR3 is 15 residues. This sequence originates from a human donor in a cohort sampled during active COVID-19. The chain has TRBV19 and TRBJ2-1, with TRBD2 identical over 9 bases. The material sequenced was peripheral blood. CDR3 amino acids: CASSITGVAGDEQFF. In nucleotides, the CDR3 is TGTGCCAGTAGTATAACGGGGGTAGCGGGGGATGAGCAGTTCTTC.